The source of this TCR beta chain is a study of blood T cells in healthy people across ages. Through a sample-barcoded 5' primer and a J-beta primer mix, a second PCR was run for about 6 to 11 cycles. Each CDR3 protein is one row after TCRdb ran MiXCR on the 5' RACE reads. The top ten clones hold 23% of a sample with over 1,500,000 distinct CDR3 sequences, around 42% of them seen once. Only a few counts were recorded for this clonotype. A read error may account for a junction end that differs from germline. The receptor was isolated from a human donor in good health. Sequences were obtained from blood.

CDR3 loop: CANSLEGETQYF. The CDR3 DNA reads TGCGCCAACAGCTTGGAGGGAGAGACCCAGTACTTC. The chain combines TRBV5-1 with TRBJ2-5, with D possibly TRBD2 on 6 matching bases. This CDR3 has 12 amino acids. Per germline, CDR1 SGHRS and CDR2 YFSETQ.